The source of this TCR beta chain is a study of beta chain features in type 1 diabetes. Overall study results and limits: Among patients with Type 1 diabetes, TCRB CDR3s were moderately but significantly shorter in every one of the four CD4+ subsets.

As concerns this clone: The antigen is undetermined.

The authors took one heparinised blood draw, averaging roughly 120 mL, from each donor. Cell sorting via CD45RO/CCR7/CD25/CD127/CD95/CD27 was performed to obtain CD4+ naive, central memory, regulatory and stem cell-like memory cells. Germline CDR1 is MNHNS and CDR2 is SASEGT. The CDR3 loop spans 13 amino acids. V lost 2 bases, J lost 10 bases, and 14 bases lay in between. Of the isolated RNA, all was reverse transcribed, and so the sequenced material was expressed TCRB transcripts. Some clones are missing from TCRdb's copy, which holds only in-frame ones; the method was immunoSEQ multiplex PCR. This sample has tens of thousands of clones; nearly 50% occur once, and the top ten carry 0.65% to 0.75%.

The V and J genes are TRBV6-1 and TRBJ2-5, with TRBD2 as a possible D gene (5 bases). The sample consisted of central memory CD4+ T cells from blood. The TCR originated in a man aged 25 to 45 with type 1 diabetes. CDR3 DNA: TGTGCCAGCAGTGAACAAGGCGGGTCGGGCCAGTACTTC. Its protein is CASSEQGGSGQYF.